This TCR beta chain comes out of a study of cytomegalovirus exposure and HLA in healthy donors (dated by TCRdb to about 2017). Study-wide context: An earlier analysis of about 530 of the donors reported approximately 300 Gb of sequence data and roughly 120 million unique TCR beta sequences obtained from around 170 million T cells. The T cell repertoires of under 750 subjects were profiled by immunosequencing and related to cytomegalovirus serostatus. In a later analysis, previously published TCR beta repertoires from about 670 donors were re-analyzed and high-resolution HLA genotyping was added so that TCR occurrence patterns could be studied. A later genetic analysis took genome-wide SNP genotypes for about 55% of the roughly 670 donors and used that subset as a discovery cohort. An early release that covered around 590 HLA-typed donors contained approximately 300 gigabases of sequencing data and 80 million or so unique TCR sequences. On average, roughly 240,000 unique TCR beta nucleotide sequences were sequenced per donor among 398 genotyped donors of the cohort, with around 19% of those sequences being non-productive. Class I and class II HLA loci were covered by the typing at four-digit resolution. Because of strong linkage in the cohort, roughly five DR-DQ haplotypes were treated as single units for association and clustering. The study aimed to test whether cataloging public T cell receptors could reveal signatures of past pathogen exposure. Among the roughly 430 genotyped donors, around 81% belonged to the genetic ancestry cluster associated with self-reported Caucasian donors. Donor age, sex, ethnicity and CMV serostatus were compiled alongside the repertoire data. The number of donors typed differed by locus, with 629-630 for A, B, C, DRB1 and DQB1, 522 for DQA1, about 610 for DPA1, and 472 for DPB1. To predict cytomegalovirus infection status, the study brought together high-throughput TCR immunosequencing, statistical association of individual TCRs with disease status, and machine learning. In an earlier analysis of roughly 600 of the donors, high-throughput TCR beta sequencing was used to judge whether each TCR beta V gene segment behaved as functional or pseudogenic. A separate validation cohort of roughly 130 different subjects was used in addition to the 666-subject first cohort. All discovery cohort repertoires had been generated on a single sequencing platform. In the later analysis, no new phenotypic data were used to find candidate immune exposures; instead, reliance was placed on TCR beta sequences and their occurrence across donors.

The cohort consisted of 666 healthy bone marrow donors. At the time of sampling, every cohort member was nominally healthy, though immune exposures that went unrecorded were likely present. The donor was CMV seropositive and belonged to the group of more than 250 seropositive cohort members. A peripheral blood sample was collected from each donor, and TCR beta sequencing was performed on peripheral blood mononuclear cells. Genomic DNA was extracted from the blood cell samples with the Qiagen DNeasy Blood Extraction Kit. The junction shows trimming of 3 bases on V and 6 bases on J, and the gene matches do not reach 8 bases of it. From the cysteine through the phenylalanine, the CDR3 covers 16 amino acids. The sequence is cut down to CDR3 DNA, 48 bases in frame from base 1. CDR1 and CDR2, per the germline V gene, are MGHRA and YSYEKL. On this clone: The antigen it recognizes is unknown. The input lacks base qualities; no much larger clone sits a single base away.

What the study reported, not specific to this receptor: When HLA alleles, especially DR and DQ, strongly co-occurred, TCR associations were difficult to assign to individual alleles. A later analysis found that most CMV-associated TCR beta chains appeared HLA-restricted, with HLA associations seemingly driven largely by CMV exposure. The study gave a list of about 170 TCR beta chains associated with cytomegalovirus. Cytomegalovirus status was reported to be diagnosed by the classifier with high specificity and sensitivity in both the original and validation cohorts. A later genetic analysis associated a missense DCLRE1C variant with V-gene and J-gene trimming of TCR beta chains, and an independent cohort replicated the association. In an earlier analysis of 450 to 750 of the donors, most TCR beta V segments appeared in productive rearrangements about 87% or about 30% of the time, broadly matching IMGT annotations. Presence/absence analyses assumed roughly uniform sequencing depth across donors, an assumption that may not hold. In a later analysis, HLA-associated TCR beta chains were found to be more clonally expanded and to have lower generation probabilities than equally common non-associated chains. A further reported finding was that TCR beta sequences accurately predicted the HLA-A and HLA-B alleles for most subjects in the first cohort. The authors suggested that the approach could potentially be generalized to other disease states and immunological phenotypes. The 87-base-pair reads could not distinguish some IMGT-functional V segments, including TRBV6-2 and TRBV6-3, so those segments were excluded. The cohort was sequenced for TCR beta chains only, and without alpha or paired-chain data the features that could be detected were limited. While some public TCRs were present in many individuals, most TCR sequences turned up only very rarely across donors. A later genetic analysis reported fewer N-insertions in productive TCRs among donors in an Asian-associated ancestry cluster than the roughly 700-donor mean. A few of the identified cytomegalovirus-associated TCR beta chains were confirmed in vitro to be specific for cytomegalovirus antigens. Specific HLA alleles were associated with 15,000 to 20,000 TCR beta sequences at a false discovery rate of 0.05 in a later analysis. Seventeen rarely observed V segments, including chromosome 9 orphons, were excluded from the earlier analysis of some 590 of the donors because counts were too low. Linkage disequilibrium might explain the correlated functional status among segregating V segments, but an unknown experimental factor could not be excluded. Because HLA typing was unavailable for some donors at each locus, only the typed subset was used in association tests. According to a later analysis, TCR association rates differed among HLA loci, with DRB1 alleles showing the most associated TCRs and HLA-C alleles showing the fewest. In a later analysis, several top co-occurrence clusters were reported to appear linked to parvovirus B19, influenza, CMV and Epstein-Barr virus. The sequencing pipeline was judged likely to have produced a cluster of highly shared sequence variants as a technical artifact. Immune exposure information for the cohort was limited to CMV serostatus.

To prepare the library, the immunoSEQ multiplex PCR assay was applied. For the multiplex PCR, a mixture combining 60 forward primers for TCR Vbeta segments and 13 reverse primers for TCR Jbeta segments was used. A multiplex PCR assay on genomic DNA amplified the CDR3 region of rearranged TCR beta genes. The amplified TCR beta libraries were sequenced on the Illumina HiSeq System as 87-base-pair reads. The paper's data handling went like this. A later analysis counted about 82 million unique TCR beta chains across the 666 repertoires, and 10 million to 11 million of these chains were shared by at least two donors. Raw reads were error-corrected and collapsed into unique sequences with a nearest-neighbor algorithm that merged closely related sequences to remove PCR and sequencing errors. V, D and J gene segments were assigned by aligning CDR3 sequences to IMGT reference sequences. For a sequence to be retained, a match of at least six nucleotides to both a V gene segment and a J gene segment was required. Rearrangements were called productive when the CDR3 lacked stop codons and stayed in frame with V and J; all others were non-productive. CDR3 was defined according to IMGT convention as the region running from the second conserved V-encoded cysteine to the conserved J-encoded phenylalanine. In an earlier analysis of roughly 580 of the donors, sequences lacking an unambiguous match to a single V gene segment were excluded. In an earlier analysis of some 590 of the donors, a V segment was called functional when productive rearrangements were above 56.7%, and segregating when the standard deviation between donors exceeded 5%. A statistical classification framework was built for diagnosing cytomegalovirus status from the catalog of TCR beta chain sequences. A later analysis assigned V and J genes by comparing TCR nucleotide sequences with IMGT/GENE-DB human TR gene sequences. In a later analysis, CDR3 sequences and most-parsimonious VDJ recombination scenarios were assigned using the TCRdist pipeline. In a later analysis, each TCR beta chain was defined by its CDR3 amino acid sequence together with its V-gene family, and reads lacking a unique V-gene family were excluded. As a way to deal with suspected cross-contamination and a sequencing artifact, a later analysis dropped more than 500 nucleotide sequences that were highly shared and had low generation probability. In a later analysis, a clonal expansion index for each public chain was calculated from normalized within-repertoire ranks of inferred template counts. In a later analysis, generation probabilities were computed with a VDJ recombination model fitted to out-of-frame rearrangements, and the resulting probabilities were checked against IGoR. In a later analysis, hypergeometric tests were used to score TCR-TCR, TCR-HLA and TCR-CMV co-occurrence, with a repertoire-size bias correction applied to TCR pairs. To estimate false discovery rates, a later analysis permuted the HLA or CMV assignments 20 times. A later analysis grouped co-occurring TCRs with DBSCAN, adding TCRdist sequence similarity when clustering within HLA-allele-positive subsets. For co-occurrence clustering, repertoires with fewer than 30,000 or more than 120,000 public chains were excluded, along with five or six repertoires with anomalous nucleotide sharing. TCRdb mirrors the immuneACCESS table, restricted to in-frame sequences. Some clones are absent from its copies; in checked studies, under half trace to an unresolved V gene, and the reason for the others is unknown. V and J calls and clone size are as listed in that table; D and trimming were resolved from the DNA. The table for this sample lists roughly 140,000 clones; 64% of them were counted only once. Of the sample, around 3% falls within the top ten clones.

The chain is made from TRBV4-1 and TRBJ1-5; the junction holds 10 bases that match TRBD1. Sequencing was done on a sample of PBMCs. The TCR comes from a woman younger than 45 in good health and CMV-seropositive. For the CDR3, the sequence is CASSHPRDRGAQPQHF. In nucleotides, the sequence is TGCGCCAGCAGCCACCCCCGGGACAGGGGCGCTCAGCCCCAGCATTTT.